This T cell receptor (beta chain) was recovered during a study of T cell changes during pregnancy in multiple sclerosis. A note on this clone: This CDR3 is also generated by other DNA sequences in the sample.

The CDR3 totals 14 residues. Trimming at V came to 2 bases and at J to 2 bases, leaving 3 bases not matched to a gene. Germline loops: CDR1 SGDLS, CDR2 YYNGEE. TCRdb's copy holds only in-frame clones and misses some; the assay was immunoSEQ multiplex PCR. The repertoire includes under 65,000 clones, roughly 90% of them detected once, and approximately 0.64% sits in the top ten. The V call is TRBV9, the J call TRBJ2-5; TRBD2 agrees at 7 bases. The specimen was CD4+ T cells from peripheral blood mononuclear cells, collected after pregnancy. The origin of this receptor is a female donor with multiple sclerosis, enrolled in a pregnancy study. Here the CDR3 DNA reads TGTGCCAGCAGCGTTGGGGGGGGGCAAGAGACCCAGTACTTC. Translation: CASSVGGGQETQYF.